Presented here are 26 T cell receptor beta chains from one specimen sequenced in a study of CD8 T cells in Susac syndrome. RNA in amounts of roughly 0.45 to 1 ug was reverse transcribed with random hexamers. TCRdb fed the immunoSEQ multiplex PCR reads into MiXCR, producing one record per CDR3 protein. The sample has about 150,000 distinct CDR3 sequences, approximately 96% seen once. Sequenced sample: CD4+ T cells from PBMCs. The receptors were sampled from a human donor with Susac syndrome.

The chain recombines TRBV18 with TRBJ2-6; D uncertain. Trimming cost V 5 bases and J 6 bases, with 8 bases left between them. The CDR3 length is 13 residues. Germline V gene lookup returns CDR1 KGHSH and CDR2 LQKENI. The CDR3 is CASSSTAANVLTF. CDR3 bases: TGTGCCAGCTCAAGCACGGCGGCCAACGTCCTGACTTTC.

The V call is TRBV24-1, the J call TRBJ2-3; D call uncertain. Looked up from germline, CDR1 is KGHDR and CDR2 is SFDVKD. There are 12 residues in the CDR3. Trimming shortened V by 7 bases and J by 2 bases, and 6 bases separated the two germline ends. This chain's CDR3 is CATSRDTDTQYF. CDR3 sequence (DNA): TGTGCCACCAGCCGAGACACAGATACGCAGTATTTT.

In its sample, this clonotype was seen once. The CDR3 sequence: CSAREEATIYNEQFF. The CDR3 bases are TGCAGTGCTAGAGAAGAAGCGACTATCTACAATGAGCAGTTCTTC. The gene calls are TRBV20-1 and TRBJ2-1, with a tentative D call TRBD2 (5 bases). The V and J ends lost 0 bases and 3 bases respectively, with 12 bases between them. The V gene's germline CDR1 is DFQATT and CDR2 SNEGSKA (reference sequence). The CDR3 contains 15 residues.

The gene calls are TRBV28 and TRBJ2-4, with TRBD1 as a possible D gene (7 bases). The CDR3 length is 14 residues. Germline V gene data show CDR1 as MDHEN and CDR2 as SYDVKM. Trimming removed 4 bases from V and 9 bases from J, with 16 bases in between. CDR3 amino acids: CASSSTGPEGIQYF. DNA for the CDR3: TGTGCCAGCAGTTCGACAGGGCCGGAGGGCATTCAGTACTTC.

The V and J genes are TRBV9 and TRBJ2-1; 9 bases agree with TRBD1. The CDR3 has 15 amino acids. Germline-derived CDR1 and CDR2 are SGDLS and YYNGEE. Losses at the gene ends were 0 bases for V and 7 bases for J; bases not matched to a gene: 5. The CDR3 DNA sequence: TGTGCCAGCAGCGTAGCCGGACAGGGGATTAATGAGCAGTTCTTC. Protein product: CASSVAGQGINEQFF.

This clonotype is a singleton in its sample. This rearrangement joins TRBV2 to TRBJ2-7; D may match TRBD1 or TRBD2 (5 bases each). Germline CDR1 is SNHLY and CDR2 is FYNNEI. Deletions cut 6 bases from V and 5 bases from J, with 17 bases between. The CDR3 length is 14 residues. The CDR3 nucleotides are TGTGCCAGCAGGGTACCACGGGGCTCGCACGAGCAGTACTTC. It translates to CASRVPRGSHEQYF.

The chain uses TRBV7-3 and TRBJ1-2; D is uncertain. From germline, CDR1 is SGHTA and CDR2 FQGTGA. Trimming removed 5 bases at V and 0 bases at J, with 13 bases between. The CDR3 runs 15 residues. As DNA, the CDR3 is TGTGCCAGCAGCCCGAGCAGTAATACTAACTATGGCTACACCTTC. Amino acids: CASSPSSNTNYGYTF.

The rearrangement links TRBV7-3 to TRBJ2-1; 10 nucleotides line up with TRBD1. Germline assignment: CDR1 SGHTA and CDR2 FQGTGA. With 9 bases clipped from V and 10 bases from J, the junction kept 12 bases outside the gene matches. The CDR3 is 14 amino acids. The CDR3 is CASMTGTGAQEQFF. CDR3 bases: TGTGCCAGTATGACCGGGACAGGGGCACAAGAGCAGTTCTTC.

This clonotype is a singleton in its sample. The chain has TRBV20-1 and TRBJ1-1; 8 nucleotides align to TRBD1. After removal of 5 bases from V and 8 bases from J, the junction contained 4 bases not matched to a gene. This CDR3 contains 11 residues. Germline loops: CDR1 DFQATT, CDR2 SNEGSKA (reference sequence). CDR3 DNA: TGCAGTGCTCTTGGACAGGGCGAAGCTTTCTTT. Translation gives CSALGQGEAFF.

The chain couples TRBV20-1 to TRBJ2-1; no clear D. V lost 3 bases and J lost 0, with 3 bases in between. Looked up from germline, CDR1 is DFQATT and CDR2 is SNEGSKA (reference sequence). This CDR3 comprises 12 residues. CDR3 nucleotide sequence: TGCAGTGCTAGGGCCTCCTACAATGAGCAGTTCTTC. As protein: CSARASYNEQFF.

The chain links TRBV5-1 to TRBJ2-2; no firm D call. The CDR3 has 15 amino acids. CDR1 and CDR2 (germline): SGHRS, YFSETQ. V was shortened by 0 bases and J by 1 base, with 7 bases between the two germline ends. CDR3 sequence: CASSLGTQNTGELFF. The CDR3 DNA is TGCGCCAGCAGCTTGGGCACGCAGAACACCGGGGAGCTGTTTTTT.

The chain carries TRBV6-5 and TRBJ1-2; D is perhaps TRBD1 (5 bases). The ends were cut back, 5 bases at V and 5 bases at J, with 9 bases in the middle. This CDR3 is 12 amino acids long. Germline values: CDR1 MNHEY, CDR2 SVGAGI. The CDR3 DNA follows: TGTGCCAGCAGTACCAGACAGTATGGCTACACCTTC. Amino acid sequence: CASSTRQYGYTF.

The rearrangement links TRBV27 to TRBJ1-1; D not resolved. V was pared by 0 bases and J by 6 bases, with 8 bases between. The CDR3 length is 13 residues. In germline, CDR1 is MNHEY, CDR2 SMNVEV (reference sequence). CDR3 region: CASSLSGSSEAFF. CDR3 bases: TGTGCCAGCAGTTTATCGGGTAGTTCTGAAGCTTTCTTT.

Comment on this clonotype: One end of the junction is discordant with germline, which a read error may explain. V gene TRBV5-6 combines with J gene TRBJ2-4; 9 positions match TRBD1. Looked up from germline, CDR1 is SGHDT and CDR2 is YYEEEE. This CDR3 region has 11 residues. The CDR3 nucleotides are TGTGCCAGCAGCCGGGACAGGGTCGACTCCTTC. Protein sequence: CASSRDRVDSF.

V and J are TRBV7-8 and TRBJ2-4; TRBD2 matches 7 bases. The CDR3 contains 16 residues. V was pared by 1 base and J by 5 bases, with 8 bases of the junction left unmatched. In germline, CDR1 is SGHVS, CDR2 FQNEAQ. The CDR3 nucleotides read TGTGCCAGCAGCTTAGGGTCTAGCGGCGGAGAAAACATTCAGTACTTC. Residues: CASSLGSSGGENIQYF.

The chain couples TRBV20-1 to TRBJ1-5; TRBD1 is a possible D gene (5 bases). Germline assignment: CDR1 DFQATT and CDR2 SNEGSKA (reference sequence). The CDR3 contains 13 residues. Trimming took 6 bases from V and 6 from J, leaving 15 bases between them. In DNA form, the CDR3 reads TGCAGTGCGCGGGTGGGGGTCAGTCAGCCCCAGCATTTT. Residues: CSARVGVSQPQHF.

In nucleotides, the CDR3 is TGCAGTGCTCCCCGACAGGGAGGCGCCAATGAGCAGTTCTTC. This gives the protein CSAPRQGGANEQFF. V is TRBV20-1 and J is TRBJ2-1, with D possibly matching TRBD1 (7 bases). Germline CDR1 and CDR2: DFQATT and SNEGSKA (reference sequence). Trimming removed 5 bases from V and 6 bases from J, with 17 bases in between. CDR3 length equals 14 residues.

This rearrangement joins TRBV6-5 to TRBJ1-1; unclear D gene. Per germline, CDR1 MNHEY and CDR2 SVGAGI. This CDR3 has 14 amino acids. Trimming took off 7 bases at V and 0 bases at J, with 12 bases between the two ends. CDR3 amino acids: CASTQTPMNTEAFF. For the CDR3, the DNA is TGTGCCAGCACTCAGACACCCATGAACACTGAAGCTTTCTTT.

The chain joins TRBV12-5 to TRBJ1-2; D might be TRBD1 (6 bases). The CDR3 length is 15 residues. Deletions cut 0 bases from V and 8 bases from J, with 16 bases between. Germline V gene data show CDR1 as LGHNT and CDR2 as FRNRAP. CDR3: CASGLVLGGIEGYTF. The CDR3 DNA reads TGTGCTAGTGGTTTGGTCCTAGGGGGTATCGAAGGCTACACCTTC.

For the CDR3, the DNA is TGTGCCAGCAGCCGGAGGGAAAACACAGATACGCAGTATTTT. This translates into CASSRRENTDTQYF. V and J are TRBV14 and TRBJ2-3, with a possible D match to TRBD2 (6 bases). V lost 4 bases and J lost 2, with 10 bases in between. The germline gives CDR1 SGHDN, CDR2 FVKESK. The CDR3 consists of 14 residues.

The chain joins TRBV20-1 to TRBJ1-4; possibly TRBD1 for D (6 bases). Germline V lookup: CDR1 DFQATT, CDR2 SNEGSKA (reference sequence). The CDR3 sequence is 13 residues long. V was cut by 8 bases and J by 6 bases, with 16 bases left in between. The chain's CDR3 is CSPTGGGDEKLFF. The CDR3 DNA reads TGCAGTCCTACTGGGGGCGGAGATGAAAAACTGTTTTTT.

This clonotype has just one count. V gene TRBV9 combines with J gene TRBJ1-5; D is unresolved. There are 15 residues in the CDR3. Trimming stripped 3 bases from V and 3 bases from J, with 13 bases between. The germline CDR1 and CDR2 sequences are SGDLS and YYNGEE. CDR3 in DNA: TGTGCCAGCAGCGCCCAGACCAGACTCAATCAGCCCCAGCATTTT. Amino acid sequence: CASSAQTRLNQPQHF.

This clonotype was seen a single time. The rearrangement joins TRBV28 to TRBJ2-7; TRBD2 agrees at 10 bases. The V gene end was trimmed by 6 bases and the J gene end by 2 bases; junction bases not matched to a gene: 4. The CDR3 has 14 amino acids. CDR1 and CDR2 from the germline V gene are MDHEN and SYDVKM. The CDR3 region has the DNA TGTGCCAGCAGACCGAGCGGGAGGGCCTACGAGCAGTACTTC. Translated, it gives CASRPSGRAYEQYF. The variable domain in full, completed from reference TRBV28 and TRBJ2-7, reads DVKVTQSSRYLVKRTGEKVFLECVQDMDHENMFWYRQDPGLGLRLIYFSYDVKMKEKGDIPEGYSVSREKKERFSLILESASTNQTSMYLCASRPSGRAYEQYFGPGTRLTVT.

The chain couples TRBV4-1 to TRBJ2-2, with D perhaps TRBD1 (6 bases). The ends were cut back, 3 bases at V and 4 bases at J, with 18 bases in the middle. The CDR3 loop spans 17 amino acids. Germline lookup yields CDR1 MGHRA and CDR2 YSYEKL. CDR3: CASSHGVYRAGTGELFF. In DNA, the CDR3 is TGCGCCAGCAGCCATGGGGTCTACAGGGCTGGCACCGGGGAGCTGTTTTTT.

The chain employs TRBV14 and TRBJ2-7; the D is unclear. Germline V gene lookup returns CDR1 SGHDN and CDR2 FVKESK. This CDR3 spans 14 amino acids. Trimming pared 2 bases from V and 3 bases from J, leaving 11 bases between. The CDR3 DNA follows: TGTGCCAGCAGCCAAACCTCAAGTAGCTACGAGCAGTACTTC. Its translation: CASSQTSSSYEQYF. The entire variable domain, with the rest obtained from reference TRBV14 and TRBJ2-7, is as follows: EAGVTQFPSHSVIEKGQTVTLRCDPISGHDNLYWYRRVMGKEIKFLLHFVKESKQDESGMPNNRFLAERTGGTYSTLKVQPAELEDSGVYFCASSQTSSSYEQYFGPGTRLTVT.

The chain carries TRBV3-1 and TRBJ1-5; D is uncertain. The length of the CDR3 is 13 residues. With 4 bases removed from V and 7 bases from J, the gap between germline ends came to 11 bases. The germline gives CDR1 LGHDT, CDR2 YNNKEL (reference sequence). The CDR3 region has the DNA TGTGCCAGCAGCCTCAGATCAAGACAGCCCCAGCATTTT. Protein: CASSLRSRQPQHF.